Listed below are T cell receptor beta chains from one sample, sequenced in a study of a mutant IDH1 vaccine in newly diagnosed glioma. Sequencing was performed with immunoSEQ multiplex PCR; in TCRdb, only in-frame clones are kept and a portion is missing. In the table there are some 50,000 clones, 65% to 85% of which are singletons. These receptors' targets are unknown. Here the sequenced sample was PBMCs, taken from a glioma patient whose treatment included an IDH1 peptide vaccine. The receptors come from a young woman with glioma. Some clones in this sample may be carry-over from other donors' samples. The CDR3 runs from the conserved cysteine through the conserved F or W. The D gene is left open where the match is weak. The listing skips clone size in some rows; elsewhere it reads once, few, many or a size class.

V gene	clone size	D gene	J gene	CDR3 protein	CDR3 DNA
TRBV30	.	TRBD2	TRBJ2-3	CAWSLTSGIVADTQYF	TGTGCCTGGAGTTTAACTAGCGGGATTGTGGCAGATACGCAGTATTTT
TRBV18	.	.	TRBJ1-1	CASSPASHETEAFF	TGTGCCAGCTCACCAGCCAGTCACGAAACTGAAGCTTTCTTT
TRBV4-1	.	.	TRBJ1-2	CASSPNPPVLLF	TGCGCCAGCAGCCCAAACCCACCGGTCCTCCTATTC
TRBV2	.	.	TRBJ1-5	CASSEGGRGRGQPQHF	TGTGCCAGCAGTGAAGGGGGACGGGGGCGAGGTCAGCCCCAGCATTTT
TRBV19	.	.	TRBJ2-1	CASSITPAAEQFF	TGTGCCAGTAGTATCACGCCTGCCGCTGAGCAGTTCTTC
TRBV4-1	.	.	TRBJ2-7	CASSQALGVRSYEQYF	TGCGCCAGCAGCCAAGCCTTAGGCGTTCGCTCCTACGAGCAGTACTTC
TRBV18	.	.	TRBJ1-3	CASSPGSVSGNTIYF	TGTGCCAGCTCACCGGGGAGTGTCTCTGGAAACACCATATATTTT
TRBV5-3	.	.	TRBJ2-7	CAGKGRVIGEQYF	TGTGCCGGAAAGGGCCGGGTCATCGGGGAGCAGTACTTC
TRBV6-1	.	.	TRBJ2-7	CASSEARSGVDYEQYF	TGTGCCAGCAGTGAAGCGCGATCAGGGGTAGACTACGAGCAGTACTTC
TRBV19	.	.	TRBJ1-2	CASSPTGTPLNYGYTF	TGTGCCAGTAGTCCCACAGGGACCCCTCTCAACTATGGCTACACCTTC
TRBV28	.	TRBD2	TRBJ2-7	CASSWPGLGSYEQYF	TGTGCCAGCAGCTGGCCGGGACTAGGTTCTTACGAGCAGTACTTC
TRBV7-8	once	TRBD2	TRBJ2-1	CASSAASGRGGPEQFF	TGTGCCAGCAGCGCTGCTAGCGGGAGAGGGGGCCCAGAGCAGTTCTTC
TRBV5-1	.	TRBD1	TRBJ2-1	CASSLGTGLNEQFF	TGCGCCAGCAGCTTGGGGACAGGGCTCAATGAGCAGTTCTTC
TRBV2	.	.	TRBJ2-7	CASQGAGYEQYF	TGTGCCAGCCAGGGTGCCGGGTACGAGCAGTACTTC
TRBV2	.	.	TRBJ1-4	CASTQGFEKLFF	TGTGCCAGCACGCAGGGTTTTGAAAAACTGTTTTTT
TRBV28	few	.	TRBJ2-3	CASSSTDRGGTQYF	TGTGCCAGCAGTTCTACCGACAGGGGAGGGACGCAGTATTTT
TRBV30	.	.	TRBJ1-1	CAWRPAGVNTEAFF	TGTGCCTGGAGGCCCGCAGGGGTCAACACTGAAGCTTTCTTT
TRBV9	.	TRBD1	TRBJ1-5	CASSFGQGGNQPQHF	TGTGCCAGCAGCTTCGGACAGGGGGGCAATCAGCCCCAGCATTTT
TRBV29-1	.	.	TRBJ2-7	CSVEVGRTYEQYF	TGCAGCGTCGAGGTGGGACGAACCTACGAGCAGTACTTC
TRBV4-1	.	.	TRBJ2-2	CASSQEPAGTAGELFF	TGCGCCAGCAGCCAAGAGCCAGCCGGGACGGCCGGGGAGCTGTTTTTT
TRBV5-1	.	.	TRBJ1-4	CASSWAGATNEKLFF	TGCGCCAGCAGCTGGGCGGGGGCAACTAATGAAAAACTGTTTTTT
TRBV5-5	.	.	TRBJ1-1	CASSFSPRENTEAFF	TGTGCCAGCAGCTTCAGTCCCAGGGAGAACACTGAAGCTTTCTTT
TRBV28	.	TRBD2	TRBJ2-7	CASSSSHASGSYEQYF	TGTGCCAGCAGTTCCTCCCACGCCAGCGGGAGCTACGAGCAGTACTTC
TRBV7-9	.	.	TRBJ2-7	CASSFAPEDEQYF	TGTGCCAGCAGCTTCGCCCCGGAGGACGAGCAGTACTTC
TRBV5-1	.	TRBD2	TRBJ2-1	CASSLGTSGRVGGEQFF	TGCGCCAGCAGCTTGGGGACTAGCGGAAGAGTAGGGGGTGAGCAGTTCTTC
TRBV4-1	.	.	TRBJ1-5	CASSQMTANQPQHF	TGCGCCAGCAGCCAAATGACAGCCAATCAGCCCCAGCATTTT